The 28 T cell receptor beta chains given below trace back to one sample, sequenced in a study of T cell responses to AZD1222 COVID-19 vaccine (dated by TCRdb to about 2021). The library relied on the immunoSEQ multiplex PCR assay. TCRdb mirrors the immuneACCESS table, restricted to in-frame sequences. Some clones are absent from its copies; in checked studies, under half trace to an unresolved V gene, and the reason for the others is unknown. The sample table holds some 150,000 clones, of which roughly 86% were seen once. Together, the top ten hold about 4.9% of the sample. The time point label, as the study defines it: about 28 days (+/-7) after the second vaccine dose. In light of the paper, this sample's treatment or condition label describes: meningococcal conjugate vaccine given as trial control. Sequencing was performed on peripheral blood, taken 28 days after the second dose of the MenACWY control vaccine. The receptors were sampled from an adult who received the MenACWY meningococcal vaccine as a control.

This clone was detected only a few times. This sequence joins TRBV6-2 or TRBV6-3 and TRBJ1-2; D remains unclear. Germline V lookup: CDR1 MNHEY, CDR2 SVGEGT. The CDR3 extends over 14 amino acids. Trimming left V 5 bases short and J 4 bases short, with 14 bases between. CDR3: CASSALRGIYGYTF. As DNA, the CDR3 is TGTGCCAGCAGTGCGCTTAGAGGAATCTATGGCTACACCTTC.

The chain uses TRBV5-5 and TRBJ2-7; weak D call: TRBD1 (6 bases). Germline V gene sequence: CDR1 SGHKS, CDR2 YYEKEE (reference sequence). The CDR3 has 17 amino acids. V dropped 0 bases and J dropped 2 bases, with 18 bases sitting between them. The CDR3 nucleotides are TGTGCCAGCAGCTTGGCGGGGTCAGGGGTCAGCACCTACGAGCAGTACTTC. As protein: CASSLAGSGVSTYEQYF.

The chain uses TRBV4-1 and TRBJ1-6, with 7 positions matching TRBD1. The CDR3 consists of 16 residues. With 0 bases clipped from V and 7 bases from J, the junction kept 6 bases outside the gene matches. Per germline, CDR1 MGHRA and CDR2 YSYEKL. The CDR3 loop is CASSQEMGTVNSPLHF. CDR3 DNA sequence: TGCGCCAGCAGCCAAGAGATGGGGACAGTAAATTCACCCCTCCACTTT.

Worth noting for this clone: Other nucleotide sequences from this sample produce the same CDR3. CDR3 nucleotides: TGTGCCAGTAGTATAGGGGGCACCTACGAGCAGTACTTC. It encodes CASSIGGTYEQYF. This sequence joins TRBV19 and TRBJ2-7; D is perhaps TRBD1 (5 bases). This CDR3 is 13 amino acids long. Deletions cut 1 base from V and 2 bases from J, with 6 bases between. Germline CDR1 and CDR2: LNHDA and SQIVND (reference sequence).

The chain joins TRBV7-2 to TRBJ2-5; D remains unclear. Trimming shortened V by 6 bases and J by 5 bases, and 7 bases separated the two germline ends. The CDR3 length is 11 residues. Per germline, CDR1 SGHTA and CDR2 FQGNSA. The CDR3 loop reads CASSSGETQYF. For the CDR3, the DNA is TGTGCCAGCAGTTCCGGGGAGACCCAGTACTTC.

This chain links TRBV6-5 with TRBJ2-1; D perhaps matches TRBD2 (6 bases). CDR1 and CDR2 from the germline V gene are MNHEY and SVGAGI. Trimming removed 3 bases from V and 7 bases from J, with 13 bases in between. The CDR3 extends over 14 amino acids. The chain's CDR3 is CASSYTSSRNEQFF. The CDR3 DNA reads as TGTGCCAGCAGTTATACTAGCTCGCGGAATGAGCAGTTCTTC.

The rearrangement uses TRBV7-2 and TRBJ2-7; D possibly corresponds to TRBD1 (6 bases). Deletions cut 2 bases from V and 2 bases from J, with 19 bases between. The V gene's germline CDR1 is SGHTA and CDR2 FQGNSA. The CDR3 is made up of 17 amino acids. DNA for the CDR3: TGTGCCAGCAGCTTACGTCTAGTCACAGGGACCACCTACGAGCAGTACTTC. Protein sequence: CASSLRLVTGTTYEQYF.

This clone appeared a single time. The chain couples TRBV3-1 (or the pseudogene TRBV3-2) to TRBJ2-1, with unresolved D. The V and J ends lost 0 bases and 7 bases respectively, with 13 bases between them. This CDR3 is built from 15 residues. The germline V gene encodes CDR1 LGHDT and CDR2 YNNKEL (reference sequence). In nucleotides, the CDR3 is TGTGCCAGCAGCCAAGATAGGGAAGCTTATAATGAGCAGTTCTTC. Amino acid sequence: CASSQDREAYNEQFF.

This clone was counted once. The gene calls are TRBV7-9 and TRBJ1-6, with TRBD1 matching over 8 bases. J lost 6 bases, V lost 5 bases, and 6 bases had no gene match. There are 15 residues in the CDR3. Germline lookup yields CDR1 SEHNR and CDR2 FQNEAQ (reference sequence). CDR3 DNA sequence: TGTGCCAGCAGCGACGACAGGGGTGGTAATTCACCCCTCCACTTT. This sequence encodes CASSDDRGGNSPLHF. The entire variable domain, with the rest obtained from reference TRBV7-9 and TRBJ1-6, is as follows: DTGVSQNPRHKITKRGQNVTFRCDPISEHNRLYWYRQTLGQGPEFLTYFQNEAQLEKSRLLSDRFSAERPKGSFSTLEIQRTEQGDSAMYLCASSDDRGGNSPLHFGNGTRLTVT.

The V gene is TRBV4-1, the J gene TRBJ1-4, with D tentatively TRBD1 (6 bases). This CDR3 contains 16 residues. V shed 7 bases and J shed 2 bases, with 17 bases lying between them. Germline V CDR1 and CDR2: MGHRA, YSYEKL. The CDR3 region has the DNA TGCGCCAGCAACTATGCCCCAGGGGCTACTAATGAAAAACTGTTTTTT. As protein: CASNYAPGATNEKLFF.

This chain joins TRBV7-2 and TRBJ1-4; D call uncertain. The CDR3 loop spans 15 amino acids. The ends were cut back, 6 bases at V and 5 bases at J, with 16 bases in the middle. The germline V gene has CDR1 SGHTA and CDR2 FQGNSA. The CDR3 protein is CASSPLGSGNEKLFF. The CDR3 DNA sequence: TGTGCCAGCAGTCCGTTGGGGAGTGGGAATGAAAAACTGTTTTTT.

The rearrangement joins TRBV5-1 to TRBJ1-1, with a weak D call TRBD1 (6 bases). Trimming removed 1 base at V and 1 base at J, with 14 bases between. The length of the CDR3 is 16 residues. CDR1 SGHRS and CDR2 YFSETQ come from the germline V gene. The CDR3 nucleotides are TGCGCCAGCAGCTTGCGGCCAGGGGCTTCGAACACTGAAGCTTTCTTT. This sequence encodes CASSLRPGASNTEAFF.

CDR3 sequence: CASSVEGFATQYF. CDR3 coding DNA: TGTGCCAGCAGCGTAGAGGGGTTCGCGACCCAGTACTTC. V is TRBV9 and J is TRBJ2-5; TRBD1 is a possible D gene (5 bases). Germline V gene data show CDR1 as SGDLS and CDR2 as YYNGEE. The CDR3 loop spans 13 amino acids. Between the trimmed V and J ends, which lost 0 bases and 7 bases, there was a span of 10 bases.

The V gene is TRBV19, the J gene TRBJ1-3, with 9 bases matching TRBD1. The CDR3 has 17 amino acids. CDR1 is LNHDA, CDR2 SQIVND, per germline (reference sequence). With V trimmed by 4 bases and J by 0 bases, 7 bases remained unmatched. CDR3 region: CASSTWDRASSGNTIYF. Written as DNA, the CDR3 is TGTGCCAGTAGTACCTGGGACAGGGCCTCCTCTGGAAACACCATATATTTT.

The J gene is TRBJ2-3, the V gene TRBV4-3; maybe TRBD2 (6 bases). This CDR3 comprises 17 residues. CDR1 and CDR2 (germline): LGHNA, YSLEER. With 0 bases removed from V and 3 bases from J, the gap between germline ends came to 16 bases. CDR3 sequence (DNA): TGCGCCAGCAGCCAAGATTTCAGTGTTGGGGGGACAGATACGCAGTATTTT. Protein sequence: CASSQDFSVGGTDTQYF.

The V and J genes are TRBV4-3 and TRBJ1-4; 7 nucleotides match TRBD1. With V trimmed by 2 bases and J by 3 bases, 9 bases remained unmatched. The CDR3 is 17 residues long. CDR1 is LGHNA and CDR2 is YSLEER in the germline V gene. The CDR3 DNA sequence: TGCGCCAGCAGCCAACTGACAGGGAGGGGATCTAATGAAAAACTGTTTTTT. Translation: CASSQLTGRGSNEKLFF.

V usage is TRBV28 and J usage is TRBJ1-4; TRBD1 matches 10 bases. The CDR3 consists of 16 residues. The germline V gene has CDR1 MDHEN and CDR2 SYDVKM. Losses at the gene ends were 5 bases for V and 7 bases for J; bases not matched to a gene: 10. The CDR3 loop reads CASSGPGTGVVEKLFF. In DNA form, the CDR3 reads TGTGCCAGCAGTGGACCGGGGACAGGGGTTGTTGAAAAACTGTTTTTT.

The chain carries TRBV5-1 and TRBJ2-7, with a possible D match to TRBD2 (6 bases). Looked up from germline, CDR1 is SGHRS and CDR2 is YFSETQ. V lost 3 bases to trimming and J lost 2 bases, with 24 bases between them. The CDR3 extends over 18 amino acids. CDR3 bases: TGCGCCAGCAGCTCCCCTACCCGGACTACCCCCTCTCCCTACGAGCAGTACTTC. It yields the protein CASSSPTRTTPSPYEQYF.

The chain recombines TRBV6-4 with TRBJ1-1; possible D gene TRBD1, 6 bases. Germline V gives CDR1 MRHNA, CDR2 SNTAGT. The CDR3 has 16 amino acids. V dropped 2 bases and J dropped 2 bases, with 15 bases sitting between them. The CDR3, as DNA: TGTGCCAGCAGTGACGGGGGGTTTGGGGGCAACACTGAAGCTTTCTTT. Amino acids: CASSDGGFGGNTEAFF.

The chain has TRBV30 and TRBJ2-7, with TRBD2 matching 9 bases. Germline V gives CDR1 GTSNPN, CDR2 SVGIG (reference sequence). V dropped 2 bases and J dropped 2; count of bases not matched to a gene: 10. This CDR3 contains 16 residues. The CDR3 DNA is TGTGCCTGGAGTTTGCCCCAGCGGGGGGTAACCTACGAGCAGTACTTC. Residues: CAWSLPQRGVTYEQYF.

The chain is built from TRBV24-1 and TRBJ1-1; D is possibly TRBD1 (5 bases). The germline V gene encodes CDR1 KGHDR and CDR2 SFDVKD. The CDR3 consists of 14 residues. V was clipped by 4 bases and J by 1 base, with 9 bases between them. The CDR3 DNA reads TGTGCCACCAGTGACTCGGGACGGAACACTGAAGCTTTCTTT. It yields the protein CATSDSGRNTEAFF.

This chain connects TRBV9 to TRBJ2-3; D may correspond to TRBD1 or TRBD2 (6 bases each). The CDR3 contains 15 residues. Germline V lookup: CDR1 SGDLS, CDR2 YYNGEE. V was cut by 0 bases and J by 1 base, with 9 bases left in between. CDR3 protein: CASSVAGAGTDTQYF. The CDR3 DNA is TGTGCCAGCAGCGTAGCGGGGGCGGGCACAGATACGCAGTATTTT.

The genes are TRBV24-1 and TRBJ1-2; a possible D gene is TRBD1 (6 bases). CDR1 and CDR2 (germline): KGHDR, SFDVKD. V was trimmed by 5 bases and J by 6 bases, leaving 12 bases between them. This CDR3 region has 13 residues. CDR3 region: CATSGWGPDGYTF. CDR3 sequence (DNA): TGTGCCACCAGTGGCTGGGGGCCGGATGGCTACACCTTC.

The chain carries TRBV5-1 and TRBJ2-7; D could derive from TRBD1 or TRBD2 (5 bases each). There are 13 residues in the CDR3. CDR1 and CDR2 from the germline V gene are SGHRS and YFSETQ. V gave up 4 bases and J gave up 4 bases, with 12 bases separating them. CDR3 region: CASSGGPEYEQYF. The CDR3 bases are TGCGCCAGCAGCGGGGGACCGGAATACGAGCAGTACTTC.

This chain uses TRBV5-8 with TRBJ2-3; the D gene is possibly TRBD2 (6 bases). Germline V gene data show CDR1 as SGHTS and CDR2 as YDEGEE. V was trimmed by 5 bases and J by 5 bases, leaving 9 bases between them. CDR3 length equals 12 residues. CDR3 in amino acids: CASRREEDTQYF. CDR3 sequence (DNA): TGTGCCAGCAGAAGGGAGGAAGATACGCAGTATTTT.

The rearrangement joins TRBV29-1 to TRBJ2-2; 8 bases align to TRBD2. Unmatched junction bases numbered 11, after V lost 6 bases and J lost 8 bases. This CDR3 has 14 amino acids. Germline loops: CDR1 SQVTM, CDR2 ANQGSEA. The CDR3: CSVSTGGALGELFF. The CDR3 DNA sequence: TGCAGCGTATCCACCGGGGGGGCGCTTGGGGAGCTGTTTTTT.

The chain carries TRBV11-3 and TRBJ2-2, with 10 bases that match TRBD2. There are 15 residues in the CDR3. The V and J ends lost 2 bases and 8 bases, in that order; junction bases with no gene match: 5. Germline assignment: CDR1 SGHNT and CDR2 YENEEA. The CDR3 DNA reads TGTGCCAGCAGCTTAAGTCTAGCGGGGGCAGGGGAGCTGTTTTTT. The encoded protein is CASSLSLAGAGELFF.

The chain couples TRBV6-6 to TRBJ1-4; D gene unclear. The germline V gene has CDR1 MNHNY and CDR2 SVGAGI (reference sequence). Trimming took off 8 bases at V and 0 bases at J, with 7 bases between the two ends. There are 13 residues in the CDR3. The CDR3 DNA sequence: TGTGCCAGCGCTCGGGCAACTAATGAAAAACTGTTTTTT. Its protein is CASARATNEKLFF.